Below are 27 T cell receptor beta chains sequenced from a single sample in a study of blood T cell repertoires in COVID-19 (dated by TCRdb to about 2020). Library generation was performed with the immunoSEQ multiplex PCR assay. Here the immuneACCESS table is served through TCRdb, limited to in-frame sequences with V and J called. Missing clones are a known gap in these copies; in checked studies unresolved V genes cover under half, and the rest lacks a known reason. The table for this sample lists some 150,000 clones; around four fifths of them were counted only once. Jointly, the top ten make up more than 5% of the sample. The sequencing input was PBMCs or T cells enriched from blood (not recorded which). The receptors derive from a woman aged 40-49 years who had recovered from COVID-19.

Concerning this clone: The identical CDR3 is also encoded by other nucleotide sequences in the sample. V gene TRBV12-3 or TRBV12-4 combines with J gene TRBJ1-3, with a possible D match to TRBD1 (6 bases). The CDR3 is made up of 12 amino acids. V was shortened by 5 bases and J by 7 bases, with 9 bases between the two germline ends. CDR3 in amino acids: CASSPQGNTIYF. CDR3 sequence (DNA): TGTGCCAGCAGTCCGCAGGGGAACACCATATATTTT.

Only a few counts were recorded for this clone. This chain connects TRBV5-1 to TRBJ1-4; D is possibly TRBD1 (5 bases). This CDR3 comprises 14 residues. The germline V gene has CDR1 SGHRS and CDR2 YFSETQ. V lost 4 bases to trimming and J lost 3 bases, with 10 bases between them. The DNA for the CDR3 is TGCGCCAGCAGCGTCGGGGGAGCTAATGAAAAACTGTTTTTT. Translated: CASSVGGANEKLFF. The full variable domain, in which reference TRBV5-1 and TRBJ1-4 provide the parts outside the CDR3, is KAGVTQTPRYLIKTRGQQVTLSCSPISGHRSVSWYQQTPGQGLQFLFEYFSETQRNKGNFPGRFSGRQFSNSRSEMNVSTLELGDSALYLCASSVGGANEKLFFGSGTQLSVL.

The rearrangement links TRBV7-9 to TRBJ2-5, with TRBD2 as a possible D gene (6 bases). Germline CDR1 SEHNR, CDR2 FQNEAQ (reference sequence). The CDR3 has 12 residues. V lost 1 base and J 10 bases, leaving 10 bases between the germline ends. The CDR3 DNA sequence: TGTGCCAGCAGCTTAGACCCGGGGGTCCAGTACTTC. Protein sequence: CASSLDPGVQYF.

The V and J genes are TRBV11-2 and TRBJ2-1, with D possibly matching TRBD2 (6 bases). V lost 3 bases, J lost 8 bases, and 26 bases lay in between. CDR3 length equals 18 residues. Germline V gene lookup returns CDR1 SGHAT and CDR2 FQNNGV. CDR3 protein: CASSFPPWQGGSHHEQFF. The CDR3 DNA is TGTGCCAGCAGCTTCCCCCCGTGGCAGGGAGGATCCCACCATGAGCAGTTCTTC.

J is TRBJ2-7 and V is TRBV27; D is unclear. The CDR3 consists of 15 residues. Trimming removed 1 base at V and 0 bases at J, with 10 bases between. Germline CDR1 and CDR2: MNHEY and SMNVEV (reference sequence). This CDR3 reads CASSLWAAASYEQYF. In nucleotides, the CDR3 is TGTGCCAGCAGTTTATGGGCAGCTGCCTCCTACGAGCAGTACTTC.

This rearrangement joins TRBV6-1 to TRBJ1-1, with TRBD1 as a possible D gene (5 bases). The V gene's germline CDR1 is MNHNS and CDR2 SASEGT. The V end lost 1 base, the J end lost 0 bases, and 9 bases lay between the germline ends. There are 15 residues in the CDR3. CDR3 in DNA: TGTGCCAGCAGTGAAGTGGGGGGAGTGAACACTGAAGCTTTCTTT. Encoded protein: CASSEVGGVNTEAFF.

The chain joins TRBV19 to TRBJ1-1, with unresolved D. V shed 5 bases and J shed 3 bases, with 4 bases lying between them. CDR1 and CDR2 from the germline V gene are LNHDA and SQIVND (reference sequence). The CDR3 spans 11 residues. Here the CDR3 reads CASSFDTEAFF. Here the CDR3 DNA reads TGTGCCAGTAGTTTCGACACTGAAGCTTTCTTT.

This clone was observed once. This rearrangement joins TRBV6-6 to TRBJ2-5, with no clear D. V was clipped by 1 base and J by 2 bases, with 5 bases between them. The CDR3 spans 13 residues. Looked up from germline, CDR1 is MNHNY and CDR2 is SVGAGI (reference sequence). The CDR3 DNA reads as TGTGCCAGCAGTTACTACAGTCAAGAGACCCAGTACTTC. Protein: CASSYYSQETQYF.

The rearrangement uses TRBV4-1 and TRBJ1-1; no reliable D call. Germline CDR1 is MGHRA and CDR2 is YSYEKL. The V and J ends lost 1 base and 1 base respectively, with 10 bases between them. This CDR3 comprises 15 residues. Here the CDR3 DNA reads TGCGCCAGCAGCCAAGCGCCGGTTGGGAACACTGAAGCTTTCTTT. Protein product: CASSQAPVGNTEAFF.

The CDR3 loop reads CASSPRTGRGNNEQFF. The CDR3, as DNA: TGCGCCAGCAGCCCAAGAACCGGGAGGGGAAACAATGAGCAGTTCTTC. The rearrangement links TRBV4-1 to TRBJ2-1; 8 bases fit TRBD2. CDR3 length: 16 amino acids. The germline V gene encodes CDR1 MGHRA and CDR2 YSYEKL. V was pared by 4 bases and J by 5 bases, with 10 bases of the junction left unmatched.

The rearrangement uses TRBV5-1 and TRBJ2-4, with D unclear. V lost 4 bases and J 6 bases, leaving 17 bases between the germline ends. Germline loops: CDR1 SGHRS, CDR2 YFSETQ. CDR3 length: 15 amino acids. CDR3 loop: CASSVAIPPGNIQYF. The DNA of the CDR3 is TGCGCCAGCAGCGTAGCAATCCCGCCGGGAAACATTCAGTACTTC.

This clone was seen a single time. CDR3 bases: TGTGCCAGCAGCCATCTGCAGGGGAACACTGAAGCTTTCTTT. Its translation is CASSHLQGNTEAFF. This rearrangement joins TRBV3-1 (or the pseudogene TRBV3-2) to TRBJ1-1, with D perhaps TRBD1 (5 bases). Looked up from germline, CDR1 is LGHDT and CDR2 is YNNKEL (reference sequence). CDR3 size: 14 residues. Trimming removed 3 bases at V and 1 base at J, with 9 bases between.

This chain uses TRBV30 with TRBJ1-6; 8 nucleotides agree with TRBD1. V was clipped by 7 bases and J by 5 bases; unmatched bases: 4. CDR3 size: 13 residues. The germline V gene encodes CDR1 GTSNPN and CDR2 SVGIG (reference sequence). Here the CDR3 DNA reads TGTGCCTTAACACAGGGGGATAATTCACCCCTCCACTTT. It is translated as CALTQGDNSPLHF.

The V call is TRBV6-5, the J call TRBJ2-7; 7 nucleotides line up with TRBD2. Trimming at V came to 6 bases and at J to 5 bases, leaving 10 bases not matched to a gene. CDR3 length: 14 residues. Germline loops: CDR1 MNHEY, CDR2 SVGAGI. The CDR3 DNA reads TGTGCCAGCAGCCCCCTCGCGGGAGTGAACGAGCAGTACTTC. Translation: CASSPLAGVNEQYF.

The chain has TRBV5-8 and TRBJ1-2; 8 bases map to TRBD1. The J segment lost 6 bases and the V segment lost 0 bases, leaving 13 bases of the junction unmatched. The CDR3 is made up of 17 amino acids. Per the germline V gene, CDR1 is SGHTS and CDR2 is YDEGEE. The DNA of the CDR3 is TGTGCCAGCAGCTTGGTCGCCCTTAACAGGGGGACCGATGGCTACACCTTC. This encodes CASSLVALNRGTDGYTF. Using reference TRBV5-8 and TRBJ1-2 for the parts outside the CDR3, the full variable domain is EAGVTQSPTHLIKTRGQQATLRCSPISGHTSVYWYQQALGLGLQFLLWYDEGEERNRGNFPPRFSGRQFPNYSSELNVNALELEDSALYLCASSLVALNRGTDGYTFGSGTRLTVV.

This clone was recorded once. The gene calls are TRBV3-1 (or the pseudogene TRBV3-2) and TRBJ1-3; possibly TRBD1 for D (6 bases). Germline loops: CDR1 LGHDT, CDR2 YNNKEL (reference sequence). The CDR3 contains 14 residues. Trimming took 7 bases from V and 2 from J, leaving 12 bases between them. For the CDR3, the DNA is TGTGCCAGCACCCACGAGGGGGCTGGAAACACCATATATTTT. It translates to CASTHEGAGNTIYF.

This chain joins TRBV5-1 and TRBJ1-1, with TRBD1 matching 10 bases. Germline values: CDR1 SGHRS, CDR2 YFSETQ. Trimming at V came to 7 bases and at J to 3 bases, leaving 3 bases not matched to a gene. The CDR3 has 13 amino acids. The CDR3 bases are TGCGCCAGCCGAGGGACAGGGGACACTGAAGCTTTCTTT. It encodes CASRGTGDTEAFF. Full variable domain (rest looked up from reference TRBV5-1 and TRBJ1-1): KAGVTQTPRYLIKTRGQQVTLSCSPISGHRSVSWYQQTPGQGLQFLFEYFSETQRNKGNFPGRFSGRQFSNSRSEMNVSTLELGDSALYLCASRGTGDTEAFFGQGTRLTVV.

This clone showed up just once. V is TRBV7-3 and J is TRBJ2-3, with D hard to call. The CDR3 is 15 residues long. V lost 4 bases and J 7 bases, leaving 18 bases between the germline ends. Per the germline V gene, CDR1 is SGHTA and CDR2 is FQGTGA. The CDR3 sequence is CASSSIVGLNHTQYF. For the CDR3, the DNA is TGTGCCAGCAGCTCCATAGTGGGCCTAAATCATACGCAGTATTTT.

The rearrangement uses TRBV5-5 and TRBJ1-2; TRBD1 agrees at 7 bases. The germline gives CDR1 SGHKS, CDR2 YYEKEE (reference sequence). The V segment lost 5 bases and the J segment 4 bases; nucleotides outside the gene matches: 5. This CDR3 region has 13 residues. As DNA, the CDR3 is TGTGCCAGCAGGATGTGGACAGGCTATGGCTACACCTTC. It yields the protein CASRMWTGYGYTF. The whole variable domain, remainder taken from reference TRBV5-5 and TRBJ1-2, is DAGVTQSPTHLIKTRGQQVTLRCSPISGHKSVSWYQQVLGQGPQFIFQYYEKEERGRGNFPDRFSARQFPNYSSELNVNALLLGDSALYLCASRMWTGYGYTFGSGTRLTVV.

The chain recombines TRBV5-6 with TRBJ2-1; tentatively, D is TRBD1 (6 bases). The germline V gene encodes CDR1 SGHDT and CDR2 YYEEEE. This CDR3 contains 14 residues. The V gene lost 7 bases and the J gene lost 3 bases, with 14 bases spanning the gap. As DNA, the CDR3 is TGTGCCAGCCATCTGGGGGCTAACTACAATGAGCAGTTCTTC. This codes for CASHLGANYNEQFF.

The chain links TRBV6-5 to TRBJ1-5; 8 bases map to TRBD1. The CDR3 covers 13 residues. Germline lookup yields CDR1 MNHEY and CDR2 SVGAGI. V gave up 8 bases and J gave up 6 bases; unmatched junction bases: 6. In DNA form, the CDR3 reads TGTGCCAGCTACGGACAGGGAGGTCAGCCCCAGCATTTT. Protein: CASYGQGGQPQHF.

This chain connects TRBV5-1 to TRBJ2-5, with D unclear. Germline values: CDR1 SGHRS, CDR2 YFSETQ. CDR3 size: 13 residues. V was cut by 1 base and J by 1 base, with 5 bases left in between. The CDR3 spells CASSLPTQETQYF. DNA for the CDR3: TGCGCCAGCAGCTTGCCTACCCAAGAGACCCAGTACTTC.

This clone was picked up one time. V and J are TRBV21-1 and TRBJ2-1; the table gives TRBD2 as D, unverified against the DNA. TRBV21-1 constitutes a pseudogene. The CDR3 covers 18 residues. The CDR3 sequence is CASSKLPGGVNSYNEQFF. The DNA of the CDR3 is TGTGCCAGCAGCAAATTACCGGGCGGGGTGAACTCCTACAATGAGCAGTTCTTC.

J is TRBJ2-4 and V is TRBV18; 8 nucleotides line up with TRBD1. CDR1 is KGHSH, CDR2 LQKENI, per germline. With 2 bases clipped from V and 1 base from J, the junction kept 13 bases outside the gene matches. The CDR3 length is 19 residues. CDR3 protein: CASSPFGPGGYSAKNIQYF. The CDR3 DNA reads TGTGCCAGCTCACCATTTGGGCCAGGGGGCTACTCGGCCAAAAACATTCAGTACTTC. Drawing the rest from reference TRBV18 and TRBJ2-4, the complete variable domain is NAGVMQNPRHLVRRRGQEARLRCSPMKGHSHVYWYRQLPEEGLKFMVYLQKENIIDESGMPKERFSAEFPKEGPSILRIQQVVRGDSAAYFCASSPFGPGGYSAKNIQYFGAGTRLSVL.

The J gene is TRBJ2-3, the V gene TRBV6-4; 9 bases are a match to TRBD1. CDR1 and CDR2 (germline): MRHNA, SNTAGT. The J segment lost 6 bases and the V segment lost 4 bases, leaving 2 bases of the junction unmatched. The CDR3 loop spans 13 amino acids. CDR3 nucleotides: TGTGCCAGCAGTGGGGACAGGGCTGATACGCAGTATTTT. This sequence encodes CASSGDRADTQYF.

The V and J genes are TRBV2 and TRBJ2-7, with a tentative D call TRBD2 (6 bases). The CDR3 has 15 residues. The germline V gene encodes CDR1 SNHLY and CDR2 FYNNEI. The V gene lost 4 bases and the J gene lost 5 bases, with 18 bases spanning the gap. For the CDR3, the DNA is TGTGCCAGCAGTGGAGGAGGGGACGGACACCACGAGCAGTACTTC. Protein product: CASSGGGDGHHEQYF. The full variable domain, completed using reference TRBV2 and TRBJ2-7, is EPEVTQTPSHQVTQMGQEVILRCVPISNHLYFYWYRQILGQKVEFLVSFYNNEISEKSEIFDDQFSVERPDGSNFTLKIRSTKLEDSAMYFCASSGGGDGHHEQYFGPGTRLTVT.

J is TRBJ1-5 and V is TRBV3-1 (or the pseudogene TRBV3-2); maybe TRBD1 (5 bases). The germline V gene encodes CDR1 LGHDT and CDR2 YNNKEL (reference sequence). This CDR3 comprises 15 residues. V was pared by 4 bases and J by 3 bases, with 13 bases between. This chain's CDR3 is CASSPQGSDNQPQHF. In nucleotides, the CDR3 is TGTGCCAGCAGCCCGCAGGGATCTGACAATCAGCCCCAGCATTTT.